The text below deals with one T cell receptor beta chain. The antigen is not known. This may be a read error: a much more frequent sequence differs by one nucleotide. All sequencing subjects had displayed CD8+CD57+ cell expansion on flow cytometry. The sample belongs to a study of CD8+CD57+ T cells in acquired aplastic anemia. Overall study results and limits: Overlap between patients and controls comprised about 30 CD8+ CDR3 sequences.

Germline V gives CDR1 MNHEY, CDR2 SMNVEV (reference sequence). The CDR3 runs to 16 residues. Genomic DNA acted as the template from which TCR beta VDJ combination and CDR3 sequence profiling were carried out. TCRdb re-analysed the reads in MiXCR, keeping a single row per CDR3 protein. The data hold under 200,000 distinct CDR3 sequences, with about 50% observed a single time. The receptor comes from a human donor with aplastic anemia. Sequenced: sorted CD4+, CD8+, or CD8+CD57+ T cells (not recorded which) from PBMCs. V usage is TRBV27 and J usage is TRBJ2-5, with 8 positions matching TRBD2. The CDR3 sequence is CASSPLGREEQETQCF. CDR3 sequence (DNA): TGTGCCAGCAGTCCCCTTGGGCGGGAGGAGCAAGAGACCCAGTGCTTC.